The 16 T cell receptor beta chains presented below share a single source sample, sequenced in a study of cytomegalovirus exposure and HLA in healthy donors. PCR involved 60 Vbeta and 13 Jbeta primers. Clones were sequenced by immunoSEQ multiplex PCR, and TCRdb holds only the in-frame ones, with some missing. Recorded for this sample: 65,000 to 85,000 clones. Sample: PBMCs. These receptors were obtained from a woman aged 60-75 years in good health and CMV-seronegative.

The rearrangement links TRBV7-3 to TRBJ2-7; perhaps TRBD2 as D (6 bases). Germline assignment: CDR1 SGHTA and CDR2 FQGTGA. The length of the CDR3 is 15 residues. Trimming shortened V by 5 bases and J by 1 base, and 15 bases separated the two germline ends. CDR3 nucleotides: TGTGCCAGCAGCCCCTTTGGAGGGGAGTCCTACGAGCAGTACTTC. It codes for CASSPFGGESYEQYF. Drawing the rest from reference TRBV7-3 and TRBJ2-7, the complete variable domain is GAGVSQTPSNKVTEKGKYVELRCDPISGHTALYWYRQSLGQGPEFLIYFQGTGAADDSGLPNDRFFAVRPEGSVSTLKIQRTERGDSAVYLCASSPFGGESYEQYFGPGTRLTVT.

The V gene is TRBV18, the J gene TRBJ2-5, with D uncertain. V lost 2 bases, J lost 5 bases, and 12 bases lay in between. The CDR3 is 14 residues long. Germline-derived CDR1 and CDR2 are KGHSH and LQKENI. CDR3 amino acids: CASSPMVQTETQYF. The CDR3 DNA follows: TGTGCCAGCTCACCAATGGTACAGACGGAGACCCAGTACTTC.

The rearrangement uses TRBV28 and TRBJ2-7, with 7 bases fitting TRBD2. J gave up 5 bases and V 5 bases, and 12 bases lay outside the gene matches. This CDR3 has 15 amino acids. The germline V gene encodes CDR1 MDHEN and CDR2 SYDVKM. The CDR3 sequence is CASSAAELAFNEQYF. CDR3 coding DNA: TGTGCCAGCAGTGCTGCGGAACTAGCGTTTAACGAGCAGTACTTC.

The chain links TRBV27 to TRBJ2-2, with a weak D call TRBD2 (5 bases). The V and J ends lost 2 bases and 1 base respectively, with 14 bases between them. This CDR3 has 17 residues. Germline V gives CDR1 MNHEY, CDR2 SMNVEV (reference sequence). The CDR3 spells CASSLNSSGKNTGELFF. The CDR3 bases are TGTGCCAGCAGTTTAAACTCGTCGGGGAAGAACACCGGGGAGCTGTTTTTT.

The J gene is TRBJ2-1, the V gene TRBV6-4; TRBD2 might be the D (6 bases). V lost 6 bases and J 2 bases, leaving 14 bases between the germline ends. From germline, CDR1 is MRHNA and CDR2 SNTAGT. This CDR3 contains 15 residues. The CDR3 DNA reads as TGTGCCAGCAGCGCAGAGGGAGGACCCTACAATGAGCAGTTCTTC. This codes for CASSAEGGPYNEQFF.

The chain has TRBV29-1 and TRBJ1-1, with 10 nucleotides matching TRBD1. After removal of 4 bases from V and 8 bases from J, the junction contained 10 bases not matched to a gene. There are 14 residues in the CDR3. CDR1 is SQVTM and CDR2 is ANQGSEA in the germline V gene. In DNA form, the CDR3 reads TGCAGCGTTGTGGGGGACAGGGGAGAGGCGGAAGCTTTCTTT. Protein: CSVVGDRGEAEAFF.

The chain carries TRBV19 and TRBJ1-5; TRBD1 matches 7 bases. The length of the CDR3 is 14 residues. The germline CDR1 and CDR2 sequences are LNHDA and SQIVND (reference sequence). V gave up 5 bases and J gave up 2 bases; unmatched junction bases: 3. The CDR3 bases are TGTGCCAGTAGTCCAACAGGGGGCAATCAGCCCCAGCATTTT. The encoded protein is CASSPTGGNQPQHF. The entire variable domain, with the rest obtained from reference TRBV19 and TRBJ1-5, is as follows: DGGITQSPKYLFRKEGQNVTLSCEQNLNHDAMYWYRQDPGQGLRLIYYSQIVNDFQKGDIAEGYSVSREKKESFPLTVTSAQKNPTAFYLCASSPTGGNQPQHFGDGTRLSIL.

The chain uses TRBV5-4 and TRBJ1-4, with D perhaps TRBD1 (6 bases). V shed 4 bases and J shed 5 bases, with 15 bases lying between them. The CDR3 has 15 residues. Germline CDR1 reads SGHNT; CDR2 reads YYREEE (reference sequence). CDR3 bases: TGTGCCAGCAGCCGGTCCGGGACACCAAATGAAAAACTGTTTTTT. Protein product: CASSRSGTPNEKLFF.

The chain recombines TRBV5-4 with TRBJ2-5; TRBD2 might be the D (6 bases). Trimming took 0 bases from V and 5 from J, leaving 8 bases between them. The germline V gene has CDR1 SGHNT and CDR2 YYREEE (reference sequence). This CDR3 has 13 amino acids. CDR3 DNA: TGTGCCAGCAGCTTGGGACTAGAGGAGACCCAGTACTTC. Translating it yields CASSLGLEETQYF.

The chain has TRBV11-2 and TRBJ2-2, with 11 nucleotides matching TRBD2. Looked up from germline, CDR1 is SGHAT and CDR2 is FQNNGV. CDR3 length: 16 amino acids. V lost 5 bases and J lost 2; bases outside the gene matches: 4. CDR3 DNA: TGTGCCAGCAGCCCGGGACTAGCGGTTAACACCGGGGAGCTGTTTTTT. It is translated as CASSPGLAVNTGELFF.

This CDR3 is CASSARGYKPNTEAFF. The DNA of the CDR3 is TGTGCCAGCAGCGCCAGGGGCTACAAACCGAACACTGAAGCTTTCTTT. The V gene is TRBV5-6, the J gene TRBJ1-1, with D possibly TRBD1 on 6 matching bases. Germline loops: CDR1 SGHDT, CDR2 YYEEEE. Trimming removed 4 bases at V and 1 base at J, with 17 bases between. CDR3 length: 16 residues.

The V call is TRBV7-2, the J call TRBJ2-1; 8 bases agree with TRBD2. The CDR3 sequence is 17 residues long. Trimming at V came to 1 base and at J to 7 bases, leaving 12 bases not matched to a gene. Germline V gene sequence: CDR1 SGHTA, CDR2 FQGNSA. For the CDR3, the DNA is TGTGCCAGCAGCTTAGTATTAGCGGGAAGGTACGGGAATGAGCAGTTCTTC. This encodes CASSLVLAGRYGNEQFF.

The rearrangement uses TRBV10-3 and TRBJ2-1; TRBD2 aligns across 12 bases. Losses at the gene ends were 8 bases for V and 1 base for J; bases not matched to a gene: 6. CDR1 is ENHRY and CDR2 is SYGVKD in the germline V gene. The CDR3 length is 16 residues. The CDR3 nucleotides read TGTGCCATCTGGACTAGCGGGAAGAGTTCCTACAATGAGCAGTTCTTC. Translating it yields CAIWTSGKSSYNEQFF.

CDR3 loop: CASTREEYGNTIYF. The CDR3 DNA reads as TGTGCCAGCACCAGAGAGGAGTACGGAAACACCATATATTTT. This chain joins TRBV25-1 and TRBJ1-3; D gene uncertain. V was trimmed by 7 bases and J by 4 bases, leaving 14 bases between them. This CDR3 is 14 amino acids long. In germline, CDR1 is MGHDK, CDR2 SYGVNS.

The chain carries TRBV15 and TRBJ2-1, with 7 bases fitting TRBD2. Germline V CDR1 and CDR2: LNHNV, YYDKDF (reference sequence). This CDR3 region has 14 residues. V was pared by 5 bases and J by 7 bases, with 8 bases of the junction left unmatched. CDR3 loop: CATSGKRGLNEQFF. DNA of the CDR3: TGTGCCACCAGCGGCAAGCGGGGACTTAATGAGCAGTTCTTC.

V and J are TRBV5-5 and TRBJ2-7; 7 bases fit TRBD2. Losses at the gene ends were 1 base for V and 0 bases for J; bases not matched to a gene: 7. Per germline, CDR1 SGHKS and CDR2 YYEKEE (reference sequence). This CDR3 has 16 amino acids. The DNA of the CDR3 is TGTGCCAGCAGCTTGCGAGGAGCGGGGAGCTCCTACGAGCAGTACTTC. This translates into CASSLRGAGSSYEQYF.